This T cell receptor beta chain was captured by sequencing in a study of shared T cell receptors in the human thymus. TCRdb's table, derived via immunoSEQ multiplex PCR, lists solely in-frame clones and lacks some. The sample includes roughly 660,000 clones, roughly 90% of them seen just once. The CDR3 contains 14 residues. Germline CDR1 and CDR2: SQVTM and ANQGSEA. Trimming shortened V by 4 bases and J by 6 bases, and 16 bases separated the two germline ends. This sample also belongs to another study, concerning human thymus T cells. From that study: The people who donated were healthy Finnish babies having corrective surgery for congenital heart defects. Surgeons resected thymus tissue during corrective heart surgery. Thymic and blood repertoires appeared to carry a bias in their V and J gene usage. Related research examined unrelated individuals and reported that their thymic repertoires overlapped highly.

Sequencing used thymocytes. This chain connects TRBV29-1 to TRBJ2-1; possibly TRBD1 for D (6 bases). This receptor was identified in a boy less than two years old with a congenital heart defect. CDR3 loop: CSVGADRRSNEQFF. CDR3 DNA sequence: TGCAGCGTTGGGGCCGACAGGCGAAGCAATGAGCAGTTCTTC.